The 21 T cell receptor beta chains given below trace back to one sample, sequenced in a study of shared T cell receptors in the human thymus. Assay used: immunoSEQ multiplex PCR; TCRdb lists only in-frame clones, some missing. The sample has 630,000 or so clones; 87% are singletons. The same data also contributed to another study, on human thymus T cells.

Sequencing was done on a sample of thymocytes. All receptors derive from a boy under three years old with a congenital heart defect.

CDR3 amino acids: CASSQYLGGYGYTF. Written as DNA, the CDR3 is TGTGCCAGCAGCCAATATTTAGGGGGCTATGGCTACACCTTC. V gene TRBV14 combines with J gene TRBJ1-2; perhaps TRBD1 as D (6 bases). Germline V CDR1 and CDR2: SGHDN, FVKESK. This CDR3 contains 14 residues. Trimming shortened V by 2 bases and J by 4 bases, and 11 bases separated the two germline ends.

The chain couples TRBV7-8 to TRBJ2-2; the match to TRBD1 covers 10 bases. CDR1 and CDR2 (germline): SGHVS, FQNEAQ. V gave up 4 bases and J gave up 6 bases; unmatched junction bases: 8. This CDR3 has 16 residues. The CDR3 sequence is CASSSSGTGAAGELFF. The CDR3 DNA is TGTGCCAGCAGCTCCTCCGGGACAGGGGCCGCCGGGGAGCTGTTTTTT.

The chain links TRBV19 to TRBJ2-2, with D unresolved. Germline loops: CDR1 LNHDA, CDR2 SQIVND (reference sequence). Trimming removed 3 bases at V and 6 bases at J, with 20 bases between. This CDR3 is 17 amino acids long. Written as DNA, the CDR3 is TGTGCCAGTAGTATTGAAAGAGGAAGAAAGTGGGCCGGGGAGCTGTTTTTT. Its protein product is CASSIERGRKWAGELFF.

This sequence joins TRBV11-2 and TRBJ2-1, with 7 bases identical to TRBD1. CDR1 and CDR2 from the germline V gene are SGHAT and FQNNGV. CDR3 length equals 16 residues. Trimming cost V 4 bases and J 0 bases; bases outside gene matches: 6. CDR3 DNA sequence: TGTGCCAGCAGCTCCCGGACAGGAAGCTCCTACAATGAGCAGTTCTTC. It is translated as CASSSRTGSSYNEQFF.

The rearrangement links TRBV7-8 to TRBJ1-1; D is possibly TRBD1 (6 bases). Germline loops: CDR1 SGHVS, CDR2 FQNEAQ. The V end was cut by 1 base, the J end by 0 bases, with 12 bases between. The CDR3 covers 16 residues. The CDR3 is CASSLDTGPMNTEAFF. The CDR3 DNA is TGTGCCAGCAGCTTAGACACAGGGCCCATGAACACTGAAGCTTTCTTT.

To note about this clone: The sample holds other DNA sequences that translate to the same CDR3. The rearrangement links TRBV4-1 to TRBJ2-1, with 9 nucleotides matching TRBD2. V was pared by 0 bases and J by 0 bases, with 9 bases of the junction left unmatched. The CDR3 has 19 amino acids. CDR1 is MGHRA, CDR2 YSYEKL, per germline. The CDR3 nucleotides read TGCGCCAGCAGCCAAGAGACTAGCGGAGGTAAAAGCTCCTACAATGAGCAGTTCTTC. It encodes CASSQETSGGKSSYNEQFF.

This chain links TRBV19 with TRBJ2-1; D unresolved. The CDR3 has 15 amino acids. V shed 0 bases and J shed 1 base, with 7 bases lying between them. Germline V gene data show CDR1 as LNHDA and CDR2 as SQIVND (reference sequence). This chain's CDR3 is CASSIDSPSYNEQFF. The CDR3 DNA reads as TGTGCCAGTAGTATAGATAGCCCTTCCTACAATGAGCAGTTCTTC.

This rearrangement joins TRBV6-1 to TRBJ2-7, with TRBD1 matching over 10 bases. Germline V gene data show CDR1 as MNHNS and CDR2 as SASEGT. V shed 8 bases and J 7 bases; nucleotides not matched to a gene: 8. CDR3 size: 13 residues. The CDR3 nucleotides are TGTGCCAGCTCGAGACAGGGGGCCGAAGAGCAGTACTTC. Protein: CASSRQGAEEQYF.

The CDR3 DNA sequence: TGTGCCAGCAGCTTAGGGGGGCGTAGCGGGGAACAAGAGACCCAGTACTTC. Translating gives CASSLGGRSGEQETQYF. V gene TRBV7-2 combines with J gene TRBJ2-5; 8 bases map to TRBD2. From germline, CDR1 is SGHTA and CDR2 FQGNSA. The CDR3 loop spans 17 amino acids. V dropped 1 base and J dropped 2; count of bases not matched to a gene: 9.

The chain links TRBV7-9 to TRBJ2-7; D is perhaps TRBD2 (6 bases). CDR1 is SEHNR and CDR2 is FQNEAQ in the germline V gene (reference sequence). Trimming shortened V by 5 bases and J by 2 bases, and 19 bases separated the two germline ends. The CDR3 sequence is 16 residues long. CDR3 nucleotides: TGTGCCAGCAGCAGCGATTCGGGGACTGCCACCTACGAGCAGTACTTC. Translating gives CASSSDSGTATYEQYF.

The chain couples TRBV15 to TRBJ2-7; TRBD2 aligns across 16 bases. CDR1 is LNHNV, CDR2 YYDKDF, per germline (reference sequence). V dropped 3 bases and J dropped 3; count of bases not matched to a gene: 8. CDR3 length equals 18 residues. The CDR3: CATSRYPGLAGGNYEQYF. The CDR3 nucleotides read TGTGCCACCAGCAGGTATCCGGGACTAGCGGGGGGGAACTACGAGCAGTACTTC.

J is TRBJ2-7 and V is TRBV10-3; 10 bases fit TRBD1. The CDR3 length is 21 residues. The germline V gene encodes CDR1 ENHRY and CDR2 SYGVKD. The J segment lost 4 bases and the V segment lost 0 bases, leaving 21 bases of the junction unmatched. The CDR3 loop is CAISESDRGGRELPLRYEQYF. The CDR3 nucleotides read TGTGCCATCAGTGAGTCGGACAGGGGGGGACGGGAGTTACCCTTGAGGTACGAGCAGTACTTC.

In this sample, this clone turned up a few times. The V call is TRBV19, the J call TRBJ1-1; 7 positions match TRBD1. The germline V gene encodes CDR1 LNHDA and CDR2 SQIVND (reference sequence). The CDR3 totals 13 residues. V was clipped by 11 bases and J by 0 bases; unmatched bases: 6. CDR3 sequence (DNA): TGTGCCTGCAGGGGGGACTTGAACACTGAAGCTTTCTTT. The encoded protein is CACRGDLNTEAFF.

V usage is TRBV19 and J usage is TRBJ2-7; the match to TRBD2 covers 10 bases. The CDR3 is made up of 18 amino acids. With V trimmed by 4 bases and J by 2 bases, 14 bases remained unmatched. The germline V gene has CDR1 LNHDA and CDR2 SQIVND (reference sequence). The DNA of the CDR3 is TGTGCCAGTAGTAAGTGGACACTAGGACTAGCGGCCACCTACGAGCAGTACTTC. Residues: CASSKWTLGLAATYEQYF.

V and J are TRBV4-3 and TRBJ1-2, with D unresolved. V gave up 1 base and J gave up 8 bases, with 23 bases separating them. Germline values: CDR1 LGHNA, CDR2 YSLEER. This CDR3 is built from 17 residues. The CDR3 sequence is CASSQVSSRSQVRGYTF. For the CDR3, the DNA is TGCGCCAGCAGCCAAGTTTCAAGCAGGTCTCAGGTCCGCGGCTACACCTTC.

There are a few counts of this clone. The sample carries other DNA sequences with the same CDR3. CDR3 region: CASSSDRVRNEKLFF. CDR3 coding DNA: TGTGCCAGCAGTTCGGACAGGGTCCGGAATGAAAAACTGTTTTTT. This chain uses TRBV28 with TRBJ1-4, with TRBD1 matching over 8 bases. V lost 4 bases and J lost 5; bases outside the gene matches: 6. This CDR3 is 15 amino acids long. CDR1 is MDHEN and CDR2 is SYDVKM in the germline V gene.

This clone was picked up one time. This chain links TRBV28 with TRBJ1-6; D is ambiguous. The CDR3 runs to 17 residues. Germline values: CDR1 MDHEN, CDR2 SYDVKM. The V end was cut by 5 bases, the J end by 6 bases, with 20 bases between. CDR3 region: CASSPRSGEASNSPLHF. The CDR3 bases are TGTGCCAGCAGTCCCCGGTCCGGGGAGGCGAGTAATTCACCCCTCCACTTT.

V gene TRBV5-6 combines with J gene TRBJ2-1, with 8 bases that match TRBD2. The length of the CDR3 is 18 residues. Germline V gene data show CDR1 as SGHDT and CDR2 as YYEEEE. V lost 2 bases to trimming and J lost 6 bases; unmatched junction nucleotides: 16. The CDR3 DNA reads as TGTGCCAGCAGCTTCCCGGGGATTGCGGGGGGTGGGATCAATGAGCAGTTCTTC. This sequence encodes CASSFPGIAGGGINEQFF.

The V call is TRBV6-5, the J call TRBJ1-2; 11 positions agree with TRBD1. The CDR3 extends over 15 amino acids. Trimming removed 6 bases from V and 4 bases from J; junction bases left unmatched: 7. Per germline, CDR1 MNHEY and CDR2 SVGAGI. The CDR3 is CASSPGTGGFYGYTF. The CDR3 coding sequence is TGTGCCAGCAGCCCCGGGACAGGGGGATTCTATGGCTACACCTTC.

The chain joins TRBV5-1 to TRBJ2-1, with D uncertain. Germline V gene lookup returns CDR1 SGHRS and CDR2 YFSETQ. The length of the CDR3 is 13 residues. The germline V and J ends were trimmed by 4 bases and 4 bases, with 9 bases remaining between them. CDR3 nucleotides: TGCGCCAGCAGCATCCGGAGATACAATGAGCAGTTCTTC. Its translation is CASSIRRYNEQFF.

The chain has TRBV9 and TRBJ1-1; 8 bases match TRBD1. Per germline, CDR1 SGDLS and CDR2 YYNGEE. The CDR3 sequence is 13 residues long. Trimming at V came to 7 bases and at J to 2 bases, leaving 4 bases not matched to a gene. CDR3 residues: CASGRGHNTEAFF. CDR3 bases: TGTGCCAGCGGCAGGGGGCACAACACTGAAGCTTTCTTT.